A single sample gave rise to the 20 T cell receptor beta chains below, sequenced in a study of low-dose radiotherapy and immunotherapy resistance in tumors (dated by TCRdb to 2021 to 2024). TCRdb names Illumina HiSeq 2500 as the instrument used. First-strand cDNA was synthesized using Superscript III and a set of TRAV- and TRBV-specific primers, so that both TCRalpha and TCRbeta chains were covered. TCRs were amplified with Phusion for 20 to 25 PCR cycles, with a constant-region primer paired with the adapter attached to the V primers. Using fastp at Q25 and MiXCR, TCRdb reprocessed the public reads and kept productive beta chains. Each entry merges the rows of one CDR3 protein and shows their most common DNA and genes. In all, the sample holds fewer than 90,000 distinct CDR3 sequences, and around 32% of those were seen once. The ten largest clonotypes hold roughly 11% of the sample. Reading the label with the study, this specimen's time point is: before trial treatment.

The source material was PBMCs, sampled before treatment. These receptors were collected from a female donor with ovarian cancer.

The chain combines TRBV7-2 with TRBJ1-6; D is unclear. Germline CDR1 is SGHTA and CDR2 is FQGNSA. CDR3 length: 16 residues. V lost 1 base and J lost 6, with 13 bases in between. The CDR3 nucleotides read TGTGCCAGCAGCTTAGAACCGGGTAGAGCTAATTCACCCCTCCACTTT. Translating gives CASSLEPGRANSPLHF.

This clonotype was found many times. CDR3 nucleotides: TGTGCCAGCAGCCCCGGGACACTCAATTCACCCCTCCACTTT. Its protein is CASSPGTLNSPLHF. This rearrangement joins TRBV5-8 to TRBJ1-6; the D gene is possibly TRBD1 (6 bases). This CDR3 has 14 amino acids. Between the trimmed V and J ends, which lost 4 bases and 7 bases, there was a span of 12 bases. CDR1 and CDR2 (germline): SGHTS, YDEGEE.

The CDR3 here is CADSPATGISYEQYF. The CDR3 DNA sequence: TGCGCCGACAGCCCAGCGACAGGTATCTCCTACGAGCAGTACTTC. The chain uses TRBV5-1 and TRBJ2-7; tentative D call: TRBD1 (6 bases). This CDR3 is built from 15 residues. V gave up 10 bases and J gave up 0 bases, with 20 bases separating them. The V gene's germline CDR1 is SGHRS and CDR2 YFSETQ.

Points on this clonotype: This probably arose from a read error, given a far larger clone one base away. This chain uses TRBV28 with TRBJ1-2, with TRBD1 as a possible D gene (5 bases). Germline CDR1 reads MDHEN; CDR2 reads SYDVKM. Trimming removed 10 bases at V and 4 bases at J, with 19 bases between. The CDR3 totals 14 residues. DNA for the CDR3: TGTGCCACCGGGCGGGAGAGGGGTCGCTATGGCTACACCTTC. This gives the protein CATGRERGRYGYTF.

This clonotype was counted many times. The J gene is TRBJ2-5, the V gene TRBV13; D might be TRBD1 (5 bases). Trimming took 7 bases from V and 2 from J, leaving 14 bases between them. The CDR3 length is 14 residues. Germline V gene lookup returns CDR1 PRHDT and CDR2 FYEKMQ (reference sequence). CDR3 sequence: CASNAVKGQETQYF. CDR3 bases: TGTGCCAGCAATGCGGTGAAGGGGCAAGAGACCCAGTACTTC.

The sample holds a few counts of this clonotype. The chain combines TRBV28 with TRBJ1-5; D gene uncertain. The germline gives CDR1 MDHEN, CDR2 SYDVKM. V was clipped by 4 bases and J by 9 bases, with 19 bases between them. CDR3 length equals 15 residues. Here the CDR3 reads CASSSPNPSGRPQHF. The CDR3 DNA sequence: TGTGCCAGCAGTTCGCCAAATCCCTCGGGTCGGCCCCAGCATTTT.

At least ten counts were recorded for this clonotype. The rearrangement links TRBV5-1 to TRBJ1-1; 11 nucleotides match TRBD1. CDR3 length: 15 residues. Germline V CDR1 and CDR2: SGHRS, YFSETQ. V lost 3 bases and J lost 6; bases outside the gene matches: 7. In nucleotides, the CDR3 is TGCGCCAGCAGCTCGGGGGACAGGGGGAATGCTGAAGCTTTCTTT. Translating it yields CASSSGDRGNAEAFF.

This CDR3 reads CASTVDSPGANVLTF. In DNA form, the CDR3 reads TGTGCCAGCACTGTGGACAGCCCTGGGGCCAACGTCCTGACTTTC. The chain carries TRBV5-4 and TRBJ2-6; D might be TRBD1 (6 bases). V was trimmed by 6 bases and J by 2 bases, leaving 12 bases between them. In germline, CDR1 is SGHNT, CDR2 YYREEE (reference sequence). The CDR3 runs to 15 residues.

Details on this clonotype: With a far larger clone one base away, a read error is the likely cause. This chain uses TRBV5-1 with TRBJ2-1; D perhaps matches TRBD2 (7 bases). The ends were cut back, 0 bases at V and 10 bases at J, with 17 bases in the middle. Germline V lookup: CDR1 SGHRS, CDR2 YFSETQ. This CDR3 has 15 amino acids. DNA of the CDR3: TGCGCCAGCAGCTTGGGCGGGGGCGCGTACCACGAGCAGTTCTTC. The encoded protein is CASSLGGGAYHEQFF.

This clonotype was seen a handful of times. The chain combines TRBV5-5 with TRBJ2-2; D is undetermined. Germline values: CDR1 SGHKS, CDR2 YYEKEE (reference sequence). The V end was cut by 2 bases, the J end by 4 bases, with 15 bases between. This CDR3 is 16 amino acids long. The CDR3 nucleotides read TGTGCCAGCAGCTTCACCCAATCAGTCGGCACCGGGGAGCTGTTTTTT. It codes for CASSFTQSVGTGELFF.

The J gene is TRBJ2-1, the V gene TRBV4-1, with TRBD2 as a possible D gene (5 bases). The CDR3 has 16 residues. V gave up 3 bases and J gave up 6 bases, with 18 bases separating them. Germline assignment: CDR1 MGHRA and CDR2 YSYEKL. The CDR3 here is CASSHDGLRMGNEQFF. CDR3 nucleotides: TGCGCCAGCAGCCATGATGGACTTAGAATGGGCAATGAGCAGTTCTTC.

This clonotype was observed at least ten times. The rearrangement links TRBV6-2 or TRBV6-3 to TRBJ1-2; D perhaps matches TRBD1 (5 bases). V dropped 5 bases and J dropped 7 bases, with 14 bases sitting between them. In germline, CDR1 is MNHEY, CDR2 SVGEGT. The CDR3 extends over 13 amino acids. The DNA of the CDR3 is TGTGCCAGCAGTCCGGTTGGGGGTGGTGGCTACACCTTC. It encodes CASSPVGGGGYTF.

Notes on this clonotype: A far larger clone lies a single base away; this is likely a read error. The CDR3 protein is CASSLGLGFGYTF. In nucleotides, the CDR3 is TGTGCCAGCAGTTTGGGGCTGGGCTTTGGCTACACCTTC. The J gene is TRBJ1-2, the V gene TRBV7-8, with a tentative D call TRBD1 (5 bases). The CDR3 loop spans 13 amino acids. The V end lost 6 bases, the J end lost 7 bases, and 15 bases lay between the germline ends. CDR1 and CDR2 from the germline V gene are SGHVS and FQNEAQ.

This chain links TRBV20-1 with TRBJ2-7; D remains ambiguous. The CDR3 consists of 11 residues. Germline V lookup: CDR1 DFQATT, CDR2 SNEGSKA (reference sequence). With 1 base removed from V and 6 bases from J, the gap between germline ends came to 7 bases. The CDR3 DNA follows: TGCAGTGCTAGAGGGGTGGGCGAGCAGTACTTC. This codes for CSARGVGEQYF.

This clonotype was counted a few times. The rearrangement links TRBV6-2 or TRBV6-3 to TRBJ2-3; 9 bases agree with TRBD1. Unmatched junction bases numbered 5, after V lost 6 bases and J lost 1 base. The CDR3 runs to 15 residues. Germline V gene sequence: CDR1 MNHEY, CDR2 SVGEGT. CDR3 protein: CASSPGQGRTDTQYF. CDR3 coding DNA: TGTGCCAGCAGCCCGGGACAGGGACGCACAGATACGCAGTATTTT.

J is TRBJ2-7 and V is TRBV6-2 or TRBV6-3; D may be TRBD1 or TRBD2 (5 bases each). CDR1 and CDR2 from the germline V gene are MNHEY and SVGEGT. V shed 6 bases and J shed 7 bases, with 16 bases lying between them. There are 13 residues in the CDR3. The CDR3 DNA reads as TGTGCCAGCAGAATTCAGGGAGCGCGAGAGCAGTACTTC. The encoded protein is CASRIQGAREQYF.

This CDR3 reads CASSFGSEYNEQFF. CDR3 nucleotide sequence: TGTGCCAGCAGTTTTGGCAGCGAATACAATGAGCAGTTCTTC. The chain recombines TRBV12-3 or TRBV12-4 with TRBJ2-1, with D unclear. This CDR3 is 14 amino acids long. Trimming removed 3 bases from V and 4 bases from J, with 10 bases in between.

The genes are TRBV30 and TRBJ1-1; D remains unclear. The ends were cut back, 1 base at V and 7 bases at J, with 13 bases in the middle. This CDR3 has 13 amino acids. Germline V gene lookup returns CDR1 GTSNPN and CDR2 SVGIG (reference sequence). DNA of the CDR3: TGTGCCTGGAGTGCAACAGCCTGGAATGAAGCTTTCTTT. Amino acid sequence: CAWSATAWNEAFF.

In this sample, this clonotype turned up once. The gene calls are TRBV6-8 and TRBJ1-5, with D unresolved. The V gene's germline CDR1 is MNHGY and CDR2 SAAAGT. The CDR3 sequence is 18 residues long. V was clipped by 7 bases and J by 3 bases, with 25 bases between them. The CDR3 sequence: CASNFLGSSPGVNQPQHF. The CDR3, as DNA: TGTGCCAGCAACTTTCTGGGGTCCTCGCCGGGTGTCAATCAGCCCCAGCATTTT.

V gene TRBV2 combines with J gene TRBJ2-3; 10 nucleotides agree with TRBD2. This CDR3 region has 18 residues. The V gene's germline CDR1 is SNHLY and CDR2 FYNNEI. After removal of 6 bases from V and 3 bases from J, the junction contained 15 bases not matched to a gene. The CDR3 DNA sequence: TGTGCCAGCAGGAAAACCCCGGGGAGCGGGAGGGGGACAGATACGCAGTATTTT. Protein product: CASRKTPGSGRGTDTQYF.